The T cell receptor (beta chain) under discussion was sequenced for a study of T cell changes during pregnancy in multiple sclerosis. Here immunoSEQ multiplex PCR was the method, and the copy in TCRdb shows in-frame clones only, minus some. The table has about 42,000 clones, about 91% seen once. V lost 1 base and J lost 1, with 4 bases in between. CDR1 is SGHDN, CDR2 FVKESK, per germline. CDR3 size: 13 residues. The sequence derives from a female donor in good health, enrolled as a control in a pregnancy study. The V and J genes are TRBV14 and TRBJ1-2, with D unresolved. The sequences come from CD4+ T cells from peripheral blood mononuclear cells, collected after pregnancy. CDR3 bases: TGTGCCAGCAGCCAAGCAGATAACTATGGCTACACCTTC. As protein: CASSQADNYGYTF.